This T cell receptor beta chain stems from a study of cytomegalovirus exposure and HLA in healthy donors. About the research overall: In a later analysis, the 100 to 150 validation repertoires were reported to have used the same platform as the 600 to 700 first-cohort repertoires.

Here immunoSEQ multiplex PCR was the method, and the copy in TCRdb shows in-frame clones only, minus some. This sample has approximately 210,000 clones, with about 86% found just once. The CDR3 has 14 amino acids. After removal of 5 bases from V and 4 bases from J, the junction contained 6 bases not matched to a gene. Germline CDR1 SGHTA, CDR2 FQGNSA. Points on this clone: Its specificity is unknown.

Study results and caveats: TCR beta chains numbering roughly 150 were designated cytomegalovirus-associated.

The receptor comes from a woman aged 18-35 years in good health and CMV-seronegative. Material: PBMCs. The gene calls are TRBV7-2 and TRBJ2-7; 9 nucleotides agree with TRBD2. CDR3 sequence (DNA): TGTGCCAGCAGCCCCGTAGCGGGAGAGTACGAGCAGTACTTC. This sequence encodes CASSPVAGEYEQYF.